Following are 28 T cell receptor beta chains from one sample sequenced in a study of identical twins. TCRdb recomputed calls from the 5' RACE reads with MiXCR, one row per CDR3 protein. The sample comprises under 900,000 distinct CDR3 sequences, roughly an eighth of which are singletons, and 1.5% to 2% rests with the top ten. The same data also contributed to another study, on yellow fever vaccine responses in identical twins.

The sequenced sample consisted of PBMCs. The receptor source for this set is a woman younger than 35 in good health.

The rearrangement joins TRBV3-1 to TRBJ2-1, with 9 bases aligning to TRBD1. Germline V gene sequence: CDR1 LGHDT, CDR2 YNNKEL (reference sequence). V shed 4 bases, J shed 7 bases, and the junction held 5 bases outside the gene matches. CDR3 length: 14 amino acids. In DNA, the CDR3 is TGTGCCAGCAGCCTCGGACAGGGGACGAATGAGCAGTTCTTC. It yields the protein CASSLGQGTNEQFF.

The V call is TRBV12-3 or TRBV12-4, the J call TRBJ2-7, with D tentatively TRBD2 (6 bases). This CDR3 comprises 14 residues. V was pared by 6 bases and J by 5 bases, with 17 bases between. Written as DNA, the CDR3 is TGTGCCAGCAGCCCCCGGGACTTGTCACACGAGCAGTACTTC. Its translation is CASSPRDLSHEQYF.

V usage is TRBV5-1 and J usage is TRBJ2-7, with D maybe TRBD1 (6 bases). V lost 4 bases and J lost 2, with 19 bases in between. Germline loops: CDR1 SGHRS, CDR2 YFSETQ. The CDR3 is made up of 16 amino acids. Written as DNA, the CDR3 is TGCGCCAGCAGCGGGGACCTCAGGGGTATCACCTACGAGCAGTACTTC. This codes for CASSGDLRGITYEQYF. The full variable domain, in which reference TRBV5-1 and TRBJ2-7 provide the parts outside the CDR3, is KAGVTQTPRYLIKTRGQQVTLSCSPISGHRSVSWYQQTPGQGLQFLFEYFSETQRNKGNFPGRFSGRQFSNSRSEMNVSTLELGDSALYLCASSGDLRGITYEQYFGPGTRLTVT.

The CDR3 sequence: CSARDGRASGGRVGRDTQYF. CDR3 DNA: TGCAGTGCTAGAGATGGCCGGGCTAGCGGGGGCAGAGTGGGGCGAGATACGCAGTATTTT. This chain connects TRBV20-1 to TRBJ2-3; 10 bases fit TRBD2. The CDR3 runs to 20 residues. CDR1 and CDR2 from the germline V gene are DFQATT and SNEGSKA (reference sequence). The V gene end was trimmed by 0 bases and the J gene end by 5 bases; junction bases not matched to a gene: 20.

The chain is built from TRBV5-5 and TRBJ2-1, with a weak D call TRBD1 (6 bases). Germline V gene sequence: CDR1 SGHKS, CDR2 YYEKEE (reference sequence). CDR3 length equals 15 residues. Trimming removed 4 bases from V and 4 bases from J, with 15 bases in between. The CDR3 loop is CASSTAGESYNEQFF. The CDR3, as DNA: TGTGCCAGCAGCACCGCAGGGGAGAGTTACAATGAGCAGTTCTTC.

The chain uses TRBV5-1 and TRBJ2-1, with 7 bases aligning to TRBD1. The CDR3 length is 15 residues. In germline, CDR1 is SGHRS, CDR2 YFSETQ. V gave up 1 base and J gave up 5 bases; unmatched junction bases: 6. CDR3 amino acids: CASSLLGQSNNEQFF. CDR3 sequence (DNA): TGCGCCAGCAGCTTGCTGGGACAGAGTAACAATGAGCAGTTCTTC.

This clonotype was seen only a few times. The chain's CDR3 is CASSRGQTSYEQYF. The CDR3 DNA reads as TGTGCCAGCAGCCGGGGACAGACCTCCTACGAGCAGTACTTC. The V and J genes are TRBV3-1 and TRBJ2-7; 7 bases are a match to TRBD1. CDR1 and CDR2 (germline): LGHDT, YNNKEL (reference sequence). V lost 4 bases to trimming and J lost 0 bases; unmatched junction nucleotides: 3. This CDR3 has 14 residues.

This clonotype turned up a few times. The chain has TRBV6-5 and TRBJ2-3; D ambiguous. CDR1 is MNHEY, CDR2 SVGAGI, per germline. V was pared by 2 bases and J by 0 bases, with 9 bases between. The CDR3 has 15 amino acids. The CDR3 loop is CASSYEVESTDTQYF. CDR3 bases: TGTGCCAGCAGTTACGAGGTAGAGAGCACAGATACGCAGTATTTT.

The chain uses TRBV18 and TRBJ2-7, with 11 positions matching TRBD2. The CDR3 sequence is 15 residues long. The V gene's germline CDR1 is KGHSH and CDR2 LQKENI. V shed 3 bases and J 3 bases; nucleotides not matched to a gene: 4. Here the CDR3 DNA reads TGTGCCAGCTCACCGACTACTAGCGGGAGCTACGAGCAGTACTTC. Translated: CASSPTTSGSYEQYF.

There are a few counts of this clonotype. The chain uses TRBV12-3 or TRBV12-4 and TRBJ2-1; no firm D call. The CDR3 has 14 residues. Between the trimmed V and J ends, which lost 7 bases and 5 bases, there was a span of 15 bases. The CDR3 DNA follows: TGTGCCAGCAAGACTGCAGATTGGGACAATGAGCAGTTCTTC. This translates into CASKTADWDNEQFF.

Here the CDR3 reads CASSQPRDRSGGYTF. As DNA, the CDR3 is TGCGCCAGCAGCCAACCCAGAGACAGGAGCGGTGGCTACACCTTC. The V and J genes are TRBV4-1 and TRBJ1-2, with D maybe TRBD1 (6 bases). The CDR3 consists of 15 residues. Germline loops: CDR1 MGHRA, CDR2 YSYEKL. V gave up 2 bases and J gave up 7 bases, with 17 bases separating them.

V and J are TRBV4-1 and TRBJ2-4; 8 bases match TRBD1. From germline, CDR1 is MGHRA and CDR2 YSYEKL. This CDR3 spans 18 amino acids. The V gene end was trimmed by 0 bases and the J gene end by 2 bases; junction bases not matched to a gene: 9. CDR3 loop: CASSQELDRDLTKNIQYF. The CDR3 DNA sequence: TGCGCCAGCAGCCAAGAACTGGACAGGGATTTAACCAAAAACATTCAGTACTTC.

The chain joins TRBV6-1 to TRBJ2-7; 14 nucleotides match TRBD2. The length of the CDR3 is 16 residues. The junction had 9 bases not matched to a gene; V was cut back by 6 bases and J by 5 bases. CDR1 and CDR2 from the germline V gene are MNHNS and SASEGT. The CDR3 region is CASRTSGRAGLNEQYF. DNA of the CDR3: TGTGCCAGCAGGACTAGCGGGAGGGCCGGGTTAAACGAGCAGTACTTC.

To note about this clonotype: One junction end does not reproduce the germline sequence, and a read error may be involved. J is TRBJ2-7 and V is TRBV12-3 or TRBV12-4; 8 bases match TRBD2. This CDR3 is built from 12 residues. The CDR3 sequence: CASSLGVSGASF. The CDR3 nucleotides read TGTGCCAGCAGTTTAGGGGTTAGCGGGGCATCCTTC.

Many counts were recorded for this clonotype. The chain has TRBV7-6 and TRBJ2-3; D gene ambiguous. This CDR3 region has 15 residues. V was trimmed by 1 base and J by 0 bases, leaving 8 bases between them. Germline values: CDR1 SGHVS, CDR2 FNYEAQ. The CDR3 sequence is CASSLGYVSTDTQYF. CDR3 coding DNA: TGTGCCAGCAGCTTAGGGTATGTGAGCACAGATACGCAGTATTTT.

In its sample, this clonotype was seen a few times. The CDR3 loop is CASSVLLAGTYEQYF. CDR3 nucleotides: TGTGCCAGCAGTGTCTTACTAGCGGGGACCTACGAGCAGTACTTC. The chain has TRBV25-1 and TRBJ2-7; TRBD2 agrees at 10 bases. Germline assignment: CDR1 MGHDK and CDR2 SYGVNS. The V and J ends lost 4 bases and 2 bases, in that order; junction bases with no gene match: 5. The CDR3 has 15 amino acids.

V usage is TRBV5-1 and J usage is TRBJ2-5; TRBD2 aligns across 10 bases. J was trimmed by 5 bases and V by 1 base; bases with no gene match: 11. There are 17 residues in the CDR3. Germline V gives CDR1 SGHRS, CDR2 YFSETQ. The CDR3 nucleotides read TGCGCCAGCAGCTTGTTCTTAGCGGGAGGCGTTGGTGAGACCCAGTACTTC. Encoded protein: CASSLFLAGGVGETQYF.

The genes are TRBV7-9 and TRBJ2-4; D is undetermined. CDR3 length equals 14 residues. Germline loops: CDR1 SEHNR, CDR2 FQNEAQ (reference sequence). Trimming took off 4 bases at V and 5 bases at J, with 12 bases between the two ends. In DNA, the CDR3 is TGTGCCAGCAGCTCCACGACCGAGGAAAACATTCAGTACTTC. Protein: CASSSTTEENIQYF. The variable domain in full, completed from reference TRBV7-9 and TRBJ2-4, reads DTGVSQNPRHKITKRGQNVTFRCDPISEHNRLYWYRQTLGQGPEFLTYFQNEAQLEKSRLLSDRFSAERPKGSFSTLEIQRTEQGDSAMYLCASSSTTEENIQYFGAGTRLSVL.

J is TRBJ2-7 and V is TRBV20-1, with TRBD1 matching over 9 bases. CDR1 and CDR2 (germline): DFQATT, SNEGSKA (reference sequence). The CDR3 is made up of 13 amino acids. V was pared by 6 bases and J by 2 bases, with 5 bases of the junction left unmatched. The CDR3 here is CSASDRGPYEQYF. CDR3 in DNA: TGCAGTGCATCGGACAGGGGACCCTACGAGCAGTACTTC.

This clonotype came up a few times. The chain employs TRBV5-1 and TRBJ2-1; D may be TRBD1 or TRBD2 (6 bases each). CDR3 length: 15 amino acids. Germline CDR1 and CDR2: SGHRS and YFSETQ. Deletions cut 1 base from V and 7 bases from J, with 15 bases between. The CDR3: CASSLNWGASNEQFF. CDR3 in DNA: TGCGCCAGCAGCTTGAATTGGGGGGCCAGTAATGAGCAGTTCTTC.

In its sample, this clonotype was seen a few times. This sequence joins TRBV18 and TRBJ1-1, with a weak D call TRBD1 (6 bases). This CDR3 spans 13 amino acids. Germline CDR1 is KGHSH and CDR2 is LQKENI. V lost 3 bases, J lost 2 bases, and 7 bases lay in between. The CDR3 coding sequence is TGTGCCAGCTCACCGGGACATAACACTGAAGCTTTCTTT. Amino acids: CASSPGHNTEAFF.

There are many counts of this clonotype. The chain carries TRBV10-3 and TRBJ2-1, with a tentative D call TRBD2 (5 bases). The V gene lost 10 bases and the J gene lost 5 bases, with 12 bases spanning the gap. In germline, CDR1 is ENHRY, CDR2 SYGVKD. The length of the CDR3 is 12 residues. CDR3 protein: CATSDWNNEQFF. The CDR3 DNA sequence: TGTGCCACCTCGGACTGGAACAATGAGCAGTTCTTC.

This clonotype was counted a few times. As DNA, the CDR3 is TGTGCCAGTAGTGGCCAGACAGGGAGCAATCAGCCCCAGCATTTT. Translation gives CASSGQTGSNQPQHF. The gene calls are TRBV19 and TRBJ1-5, with 7 bases fitting TRBD1. The CDR3 runs to 15 residues. V gave up 5 bases and J gave up 1 base; unmatched junction bases: 5. The germline V gene encodes CDR1 LNHDA and CDR2 SQIVND (reference sequence).

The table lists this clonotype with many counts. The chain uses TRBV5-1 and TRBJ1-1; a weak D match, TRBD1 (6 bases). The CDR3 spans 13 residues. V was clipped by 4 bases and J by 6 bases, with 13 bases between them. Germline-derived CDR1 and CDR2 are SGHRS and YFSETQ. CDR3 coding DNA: TGCGCCAGCAGCCCAGTGGGGGGGCCTGAAGCTTTCTTT. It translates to CASSPVGGPEAFF.

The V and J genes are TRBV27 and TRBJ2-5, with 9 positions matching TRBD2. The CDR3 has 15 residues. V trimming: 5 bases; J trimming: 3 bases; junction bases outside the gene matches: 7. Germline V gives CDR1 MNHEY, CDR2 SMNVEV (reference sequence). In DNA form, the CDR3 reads TGTGCCAGCAGTACCCCGCGGGGGGGTGAAGAGACCCAGTACTTC. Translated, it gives CASSTPRGGEETQYF.

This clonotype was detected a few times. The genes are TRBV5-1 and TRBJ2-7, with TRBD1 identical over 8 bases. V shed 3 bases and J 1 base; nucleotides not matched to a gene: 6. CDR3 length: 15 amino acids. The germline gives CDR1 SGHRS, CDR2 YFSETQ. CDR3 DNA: TGCGCCAGCAGCTCGGGACAGGTTGGTTCCTACGAGCAGTACGTC. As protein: CASSSGQVGSYEQYV.

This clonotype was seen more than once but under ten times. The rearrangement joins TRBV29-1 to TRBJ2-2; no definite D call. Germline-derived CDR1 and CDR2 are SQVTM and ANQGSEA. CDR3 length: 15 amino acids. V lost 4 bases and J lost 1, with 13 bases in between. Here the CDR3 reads CSVGWAEENTGELFF. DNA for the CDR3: TGCAGCGTTGGATGGGCAGAGGAGAACACCGGGGAGCTGTTTTTT.

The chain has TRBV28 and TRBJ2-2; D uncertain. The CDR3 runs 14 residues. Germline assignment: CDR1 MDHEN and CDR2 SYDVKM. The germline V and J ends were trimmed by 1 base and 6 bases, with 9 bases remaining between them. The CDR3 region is CASSLSPESGELFF. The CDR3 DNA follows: TGTGCCAGCAGTTTATCGCCAGAGTCCGGGGAGCTGTTTTTT.